This TCR beta chain was captured in a study of beta chain features in type 1 diabetes. Regarding the study as a whole: The study found moderately but significantly shorter TCRB CDR3s in all four CD4+ subsets of Type 1 diabetes patients. Patients with type 1 diabetes carried fewer insertions and had more deletions at their VDJ junctions.

Trimming cost V 1 base and J 2 bases; bases outside gene matches: 5. The CDR3 runs 15 residues. The V gene's germline CDR1 is MGHDK and CDR2 SYGVNS. This clone appeared a few times. Its target is not known. Of the isolated RNA, all was reverse transcribed, and so the sequenced material was expressed TCRB transcripts. Method: immunoSEQ multiplex PCR; TCRdb's copy keeps in-frame clones and lacks some. This table has under 950,000 clones, roughly 15% appearing once. The TCR originated in a woman aged 18-30 years in good health. The V and J genes are TRBV25-1 and TRBJ2-7; TRBD2 matches 7 bases. The sequencing input was naive CD4+ T cells from blood. This chain's CDR3 is CASSELTGGTYEQYF. The CDR3 DNA reads TGTGCCAGCAGTGAATTAACGGGGGGAACCTACGAGCAGTACTTC.